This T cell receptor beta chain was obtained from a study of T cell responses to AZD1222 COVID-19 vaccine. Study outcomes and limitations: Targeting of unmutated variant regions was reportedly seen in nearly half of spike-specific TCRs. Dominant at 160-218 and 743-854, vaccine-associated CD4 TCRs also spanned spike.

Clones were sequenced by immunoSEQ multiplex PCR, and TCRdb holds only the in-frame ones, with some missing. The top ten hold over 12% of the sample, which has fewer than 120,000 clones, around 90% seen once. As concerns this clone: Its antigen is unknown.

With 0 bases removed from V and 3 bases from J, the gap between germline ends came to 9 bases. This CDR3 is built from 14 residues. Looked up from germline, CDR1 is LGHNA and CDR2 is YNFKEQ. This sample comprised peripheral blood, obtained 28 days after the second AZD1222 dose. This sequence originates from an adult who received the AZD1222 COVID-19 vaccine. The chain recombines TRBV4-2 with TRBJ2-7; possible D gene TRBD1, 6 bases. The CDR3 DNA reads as TGTGCCAGCAGCCAAGAGGACAGACGCTACGAGCAGTACTTC. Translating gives CASSQEDRRYEQYF.